A single sample is the source of the 32 T cell receptor beta chains below, sequenced in a study of cytomegalovirus exposure and HLA in healthy donors. Primers for the PCR totalled 60 Vbeta and 13 Jbeta. Using immunoSEQ multiplex PCR, the repertoire was profiled, and TCRdb retains in-frame clones only, with some absent. The table has 60,000 to 90,000 clones, approximately 80% seen once; the top ten hold 15% to 20%. Source material: PBMCs. The receptor source for this set is a man in his 70s in good health and CMV-seropositive.

The chain recombines TRBV9 with TRBJ2-3; the match to TRBD2 covers 8 bases. This CDR3 is 21 amino acids long. Germline lookup yields CDR1 SGDLS and CDR2 YYNGEE. With V trimmed by 1 base and J by 1 base, 20 bases remained unmatched. The CDR3 sequence: CASSVTPPVAGGTRGTDTQYF. In DNA form, the CDR3 reads TGTGCCAGCAGCGTAACTCCGCCAGTGGCGGGGGGTACCCGGGGCACAGATACGCAGTATTTT.

The V call is TRBV7-9, the J call TRBJ2-3; D might be TRBD2 (5 bases). Germline CDR1 reads SEHNR; CDR2 reads FQNEAQ (reference sequence). The CDR3 consists of 16 residues. The V end lost 1 base, the J end lost 1 base, and 12 bases lay between the germline ends. CDR3 protein: CASSLDLAVRTDTQYF. CDR3 in DNA: TGTGCCAGCAGCTTAGACCTAGCCGTCCGCACAGATACGCAGTATTTT.

The chain employs TRBV6-5 and TRBJ2-3; D is undetermined. Germline V CDR1 and CDR2: MNHEY, SVGAGI. This CDR3 contains 14 residues. V was cut by 5 bases and J by 3 bases, with 12 bases left in between. This CDR3 is CASSNTAWTDTQYF. DNA of the CDR3: TGTGCCAGCAGTAACACAGCATGGACAGATACGCAGTATTTT.

This chain connects TRBV2 to TRBJ1-5; no clear D gene. Germline CDR1 SNHLY, CDR2 FYNNEI. The CDR3 totals 15 residues. Trimming cost V 1 base and J 0 bases, with 7 bases left between them. The CDR3 region has the DNA TGTGCCAGCAGTGAAGGGCAGTTTAGCAATCAGCCCCAGCATTTT. Residues: CASSEGQFSNQPQHF.

V gene TRBV7-9 combines with J gene TRBJ1-3, with D possibly being TRBD1 (5 bases). Per the germline V gene, CDR1 is SEHNR and CDR2 is FQNEAQ (reference sequence). Trimming cost V 6 bases and J 1 base, with 10 bases left between them. The CDR3 covers 14 residues. The CDR3 here is CASSSDRSGNTIYF. CDR3 in DNA: TGTGCCAGCAGTTCTGACAGATCTGGAAACACCATATATTTT.

This clone was seen once. CDR3 DNA: TGTGCCAGCAGTTATGGACGGGAACCGAACACTGAAGCTTTCTTT. Translation gives CASSYGREPNTEAFF. The chain joins TRBV6-6 to TRBJ1-1; no definite D call. The CDR3 sequence is 15 residues long. The ends were cut back, 3 bases at V and 1 base at J, with 12 bases in the middle. The germline gives CDR1 MNHNY, CDR2 SVGAGI (reference sequence).

This clone appeared once. The chain has TRBV7-9 and TRBJ1-1; D is ambiguous. Germline-derived CDR1 and CDR2 are SEHNR and FQNEAQ (reference sequence). Deletions cut 6 bases from V and 4 bases from J, with 9 bases between. The CDR3 extends over 12 amino acids. CDR3 loop: CASRPQSTEAFF. CDR3 sequence (DNA): TGTGCCAGCAGGCCACAGAGCACTGAAGCTTTCTTT.

The chain has TRBV7-2 and TRBJ2-3; D is ambiguous. Trimming stripped 3 bases from V and 2 bases from J, with 9 bases between. Germline V gene lookup returns CDR1 SGHTA and CDR2 FQGNSA. CDR3 length: 14 amino acids. CDR3 sequence reads: CASSFYLNTDTQYF. The CDR3 coding sequence is TGTGCCAGCAGCTTTTACTTAAACACAGATACGCAGTATTTT.

The chain uses TRBV5-1 and TRBJ1-2; 7 bases fit TRBD1. The CDR3 has 14 residues. Germline V gene sequence: CDR1 SGHRS, CDR2 YFSETQ. After removal of 4 bases from V and 7 bases from J, the junction contained 10 bases not matched to a gene. This CDR3 is CASSPGTAGIGYTF. In nucleotides, the CDR3 is TGCGCCAGCAGCCCAGGGACAGCTGGTATTGGCTACACCTTC.

This clone came up a few times. This chain uses TRBV19 with TRBJ1-1; weak D call: TRBD1 (6 bases). Trimming took off 1 base at V and 1 base at J, with 13 bases between the two ends. The CDR3 is made up of 16 amino acids. From germline, CDR1 is LNHDA and CDR2 SQIVND (reference sequence). The CDR3 DNA reads as TGTGCCAGTAGTATAGCCCCTGGACAGAAGAACACTGAAGCTTTCTTT. Protein sequence: CASSIAPGQKNTEAFF.

V is TRBV5-1 and J is TRBJ2-3; TRBD2 agrees at 9 bases. V shed 0 bases and J 0 bases; nucleotides not matched to a gene: 2. The CDR3 loop spans 16 amino acids. The germline V gene encodes CDR1 SGHRS and CDR2 YFSETQ. The CDR3 loop reads CASSLEAGGSTDTQYF. CDR3 DNA: TGCGCCAGCAGCTTGGAAGCGGGGGGAAGCACAGATACGCAGTATTTT.

This chain's CDR3 is CASSLGGTSGRALSSEQYF. The DNA of the CDR3 is TGCGCCAGCAGCTTGGGCGGGACTAGCGGGAGGGCCCTCTCTTCCGAGCAGTACTTC. The chain has TRBV5-1 and TRBJ2-7; 16 nucleotides align to TRBD2. Unmatched junction bases numbered 12, after V lost 0 bases and J lost 6 bases. CDR3 size: 19 residues. Germline CDR1 SGHRS, CDR2 YFSETQ.

The chain combines TRBV4-1 with TRBJ2-2; 7 positions match TRBD2. The CDR3 covers 17 residues. V shed 1 base, J shed 5 bases, and the junction held 10 bases outside the gene matches. Germline V gene lookup returns CDR1 MGHRA and CDR2 YSYEKL. As DNA, the CDR3 is TGCGCCAGCAGCCAAGGCCTGGGCGGGAGTGGGACCGGGGAGCTGTTTTTT. This sequence encodes CASSQGLGGSGTGELFF.

V and J are TRBV28 and TRBJ2-1; 8 nucleotides line up with TRBD2. Per germline, CDR1 MDHEN and CDR2 SYDVKM. V shed 2 bases, J shed 7 bases, and the junction held 4 bases outside the gene matches. This CDR3 has 14 residues. The CDR3 DNA reads as TGTGCCAGCAGTTTACCCCGACTAGCGAATGAGCAGTTCTTC. It encodes CASSLPRLANEQFF.

This chain's CDR3 is CASSVIETQYF. CDR3 bases: TGTGCCAGCAGTGTTATAGAGACCCAGTACTTC. J is TRBJ2-5 and V is TRBV2; D gene ambiguous. This CDR3 is 11 amino acids long. Germline V gene data show CDR1 as SNHLY and CDR2 as FYNNEI. V was clipped by 4 bases and J by 4 bases, with 4 bases between them.

The chain is built from TRBV9 and TRBJ2-1, with TRBD2 matching 12 bases. From germline, CDR1 is SGDLS and CDR2 YYNGEE. This CDR3 is 17 amino acids long. V was pared by 4 bases and J by 2 bases, with 7 bases of the junction left unmatched. CDR3 sequence (DNA): TGTGCCAGCAGCATCGGACTAGCGGGGCCTCCCTACAATGAGCAGTTCTTC. Residues: CASSIGLAGPPYNEQFF.

The rearrangement links TRBV10-1 to TRBJ2-7, with 7 bases identical to TRBD1. The CDR3 consists of 15 residues. The V segment lost 2 bases and the J segment 0 bases; nucleotides outside the gene matches: 4. Looked up from germline, CDR1 is WNHNN and CDR2 is SYGVQD (reference sequence). The CDR3 DNA sequence: TGCGCCAGCAGTGAGGAACAGGGGAGCTCCTACGAGCAGTACTTC. Translated: CASSEEQGSSYEQYF.

V is TRBV11-3 and J is TRBJ2-1; 11 bases map to TRBD1. The CDR3 runs 15 residues. Germline V CDR1 and CDR2: SGHNT, YENEEA. V was pared by 3 bases and J by 8 bases, with 6 bases of the junction left unmatched. The CDR3 loop reads CASSFAGQGADEQFF. In DNA, the CDR3 is TGTGCCAGCAGCTTTGCTGGACAGGGGGCCGATGAGCAGTTCTTC.

The chain has TRBV7-3 and TRBJ2-1, with D possibly TRBD2 on 6 matching bases. The CDR3 sequence is 14 residues long. The germline V gene has CDR1 SGHTA and CDR2 FQGTGA. Trimming removed 1 base at V and 3 bases at J, with 7 bases between. CDR3 bases: TGTGCCAGCAGCTTAAGGGGGGACTACAATGAGCAGTTCTTC. It yields the protein CASSLRGDYNEQFF.

The chain carries TRBV5-4 and TRBJ2-3, with 8 bases aligning to TRBD2. The CDR3 length is 13 residues. Trimming took 3 bases from V and 4 from J; bases not matched to a gene: 1. Germline values: CDR1 SGHNT, CDR2 YYREEE (reference sequence). CDR3 protein: CASSSGGADTQYF. CDR3 nucleotides: TGTGCCAGCAGCTCGGGGGGGGCAGATACGCAGTATTTT.

J is TRBJ1-5 and V is TRBV4-2, with a weak D call TRBD1 (5 bases). CDR1 LGHNA and CDR2 YNFKEQ come from the germline V gene. This CDR3 is built from 18 residues. Trimming shortened V by 0 bases and J by 0 bases, and 15 bases separated the two germline ends. CDR3 sequence: CASSQDIGGGGSNQPQHF. CDR3 bases: TGTGCCAGCAGCCAAGATATCGGGGGGGGAGGTAGCAATCAGCCCCAGCATTTT.

The chain combines TRBV13 with TRBJ1-2, with 8 positions matching TRBD1. The CDR3 runs 15 residues. The V segment lost 2 bases and the J segment 4 bases; nucleotides outside the gene matches: 6. Germline V gene data show CDR1 as PRHDT and CDR2 as FYEKMQ (reference sequence). CDR3 residues: CASSLPGQGIYGYTF. As DNA, the CDR3 is TGTGCCAGCAGCTTACCCGGACAGGGTATCTATGGCTACACCTTC.

This sequence joins TRBV6-6 and TRBJ2-3; D is possibly TRBD2 (5 bases). V was trimmed by 6 bases and J by 1 base, leaving 11 bases between them. The CDR3 covers 14 residues. Germline V gives CDR1 MNHNY, CDR2 SVGAGI (reference sequence). The CDR3 sequence is CASSTPLGTDTQYF. The CDR3, as DNA: TGTGCCAGCAGCACCCCACTAGGCACAGATACGCAGTATTTT.

The chain has TRBV5-8 and TRBJ2-3; 8 bases fit TRBD1. V shed 6 bases, J shed 0 bases, and the junction held 6 bases outside the gene matches. The CDR3 is 15 amino acids. Germline V CDR1 and CDR2: SGHTS, YDEGEE. The CDR3 reads CASTRQGLSTDTQYF. The DNA of the CDR3 is TGTGCCAGCACCAGACAGGGGCTTAGCACAGATACGCAGTATTTT. Full variable domain (outside the CDR3, taken from reference TRBV5-8 and TRBJ2-3): EAGVTQSPTHLIKTRGQQATLRCSPISGHTSVYWYQQALGLGLQFLLWYDEGEERNRGNFPPRFSGRQFPNYSSELNVNALELEDSALYLCASTRQGLSTDTQYFGPGTRLTVL.

The rearrangement uses TRBV7-8 and TRBJ2-7, with TRBD1 matching over 7 bases. Germline lookup yields CDR1 SGHVS and CDR2 FQNEAQ. CDR3 length equals 12 residues. Unmatched junction bases numbered 2, after V lost 3 bases and J lost 6 bases. This CDR3 is CASSLDRTEQYF. CDR3 coding DNA: TGTGCCAGCAGCTTGGACAGGACCGAGCAGTACTTC.

This chain links TRBV2 with TRBJ1-2; tentatively, D is TRBD1 (5 bases). Germline CDR1 and CDR2: SNHLY and FYNNEI. CDR3 length: 13 residues. Trimming stripped 6 bases from V and 6 bases from J, with 14 bases between. CDR3 sequence reads: CASRLNDRNGYTF. The CDR3 DNA reads TGTGCCAGCAGACTGAATGACAGAAATGGCTACACCTTC.

Only a few counts were recorded for this clone. The rearrangement uses TRBV28 and TRBJ2-1; D possibly corresponds to TRBD2 (6 bases). The germline CDR1 and CDR2 sequences are MDHEN and SYDVKM. This CDR3 has 15 amino acids. Between the trimmed V and J ends, which lost 6 bases and 4 bases, there was a span of 16 bases. CDR3 in amino acids: CASSPPGSVYNEQFF. The CDR3, as DNA: TGTGCCAGCAGCCCGCCCGGGAGCGTGTACAATGAGCAGTTCTTC. The complete variable domain, with remaining parts taken from reference TRBV28 and TRBJ2-1, reads DVKVTQSSRYLVKRTGEKVFLECVQDMDHENMFWYRQDPGLGLRLIYFSYDVKMKEKGDIPEGYSVSREKKERFSLILESASTNQTSMYLCASSPPGSVYNEQFFGPGTRLTVL.

The CDR3 sequence: CASSQRTGDGYTF. The CDR3 DNA reads as TGTGCCAGCAGCCAACGGACAGGGGATGGCTACACCTTC. This rearrangement joins TRBV7-3 to TRBJ1-2; TRBD1 agrees at 9 bases. The germline V gene encodes CDR1 SGHTA and CDR2 FQGTGA. V lost 5 bases, J lost 6 bases, and 4 bases stayed unmatched. There are 13 residues in the CDR3.

This clone has only a few counts. The rearrangement joins TRBV10-2 to TRBJ1-1; no reliable D call. The CDR3 consists of 15 residues. Germline lookup yields CDR1 WSHSY and CDR2 SAAADI. Deletions cut 3 bases from V and 0 bases from J, with 11 bases between. CDR3 bases: TGCGCCAGCAGTGAAGGTGGCAGGCTGAACACTGAAGCTTTCTTT. It encodes CASSEGGRLNTEAFF.

The chain recombines TRBV7-8 with TRBJ2-7, with 7 bases fitting TRBD2. Germline values: CDR1 SGHVS, CDR2 FQNEAQ. The CDR3 runs 14 residues. V was pared by 4 bases and J by 4 bases, with 7 bases of the junction left unmatched. The CDR3 reads CASSSRGSWYEQYF. DNA for the CDR3: TGTGCCAGCAGCTCTCGCGGGAGCTGGTACGAGCAGTACTTC.

V is TRBV5-1 and J is TRBJ2-3; D gene ambiguous. Per germline, CDR1 SGHRS and CDR2 YFSETQ. V lost 0 bases to trimming and J lost 4 bases, with 9 bases between them. The CDR3 is 14 residues long. CDR3 in DNA: TGCGCCAGCAGCTTGGTCCTAGAAGCAGATACGCAGTATTTT. Translation gives CASSLVLEADTQYF. The variable domain in full, completed from reference TRBV5-1 and TRBJ2-3, reads KAGVTQTPRYLIKTRGQQVTLSCSPISGHRSVSWYQQTPGQGLQFLFEYFSETQRNKGNFPGRFSGRQFSNSRSEMNVSTLELGDSALYLCASSLVLEADTQYFGPGTRLTVL.

This chain uses TRBV2 with TRBJ2-5; the match to TRBD1 covers 9 bases. Losses at the gene ends were 6 bases for V and 10 bases for J; bases not matched to a gene: 15. Germline V gene data show CDR1 as SNHLY and CDR2 as FYNNEI. The CDR3 is made up of 15 amino acids. Here the CDR3 DNA reads TGTGCCAGCAGAGACCCGGGACAGGGTCCGGGGTTCCAGTACTTC. This sequence encodes CASRDPGQGPGFQYF.